One and the same sample provided the 4 T cell receptor beta chains below, sequenced in a study of blood T cell repertoires in COVID-19. Repertoires were generated with immunoSEQ multiplex PCR, while TCRdb's copy carries only in-frame clones and drops some. The data show fewer than 350,000 clones, 88% seen once. The specimen sequenced was PBMCs or T cells enriched from blood (not recorded which). These receptors were collected from a woman between 25 and 40 years old who had recovered from COVID-19.

This clone was counted a single time. V and J are TRBV27 and TRBJ1-2; weak D call: TRBD1 (6 bases). The CDR3 runs to 15 residues. Germline V gives CDR1 MNHEY, CDR2 SMNVEV (reference sequence). V shed 5 bases and J shed 5 bases, with 18 bases lying between them. CDR3 DNA: TGTGCCAGCAGTGGTTCGCAGGGGCGCCCGTATGGCTACACCTTC. Residues: CASSGSQGRPYGYTF.

This clone was observed once. The rearrangement joins TRBV7-6 to TRBJ1-4, with 9 bases that match TRBD1. CDR1 SGHVS and CDR2 FNYEAQ come from the germline V gene. This CDR3 has 16 amino acids. Unmatched junction bases numbered 1, after V lost 1 base and J lost 1 base. In DNA, the CDR3 is TGTGCCAGCAGCTTAGGACAGGGGGTAACTAATGAAAAACTGTTTTTT. Translation gives CASSLGQGVTNEKLFF. The full variable domain, its missing parts supplied by reference TRBV7-6 and TRBJ1-4, is GAGVSQSPRYKVTKRGQDVALRCDPISGHVSLYWYRQALGQGPEFLTYFNYEAQQDKSGLPNDRFSAERPEGSISTLTIQRTEQRDSAMYRCASSLGQGVTNEKLFFGSGTQLSVL.

The chain links TRBV7-9 to TRBJ2-7; D might be TRBD1 (6 bases). The CDR3 has 15 amino acids. Looked up from germline, CDR1 is SEHNR and CDR2 is FQNEAQ (reference sequence). Trimming shortened V by 5 bases and J by 0 bases, and 14 bases separated the two germline ends. The CDR3 nucleotides read TGTGCCAGCAGCCCCTTCGGGACATCCTCCTACGAGCAGTACTTC. It yields the protein CASSPFGTSSYEQYF.

The CDR3 loop is CASGNSADSPLHF. The CDR3 DNA reads TGCGCCAGCGGAAACTCGGCGGATTCACCCCTCCACTTT. The chain couples TRBV5-1 to TRBJ1-6; D remains unclear. The ends were cut back, 7 bases at V and 8 bases at J, with 13 bases in the middle. CDR3 length equals 13 residues. CDR1 is SGHRS, CDR2 YFSETQ, per germline.